The 21 T cell receptor beta chains below were found in one sample sequenced in a study of T-cell reconstitution after alpha-beta-depleted transplantation in children. A library of TCRbeta sequences, prepared with unique molecular identifiers, was generated. TCRdb redid the calling of the PCR reads with MiXCR, one entry per CDR3 protein. The table includes 250,000 or so distinct CDR3 sequences, roughly a quarter detected once. The sample was PBMCs, mostly from graft donor cells, taken 360 days after TCRalphabeta/CD19-depleted stem cell transplant. All receptors derive from a female patient between 2 and 15 years old who had a stem cell transplant for congenital amegakaryocytic thrombocytopenia, so the T cells may come from the graft donor.

This clonotype has more than one count but fewer than ten. This chain joins TRBV5-1 and TRBJ2-1; D may be TRBD2 (6 bases). The CDR3 is made up of 15 amino acids. CDR1 and CDR2 from the germline V gene are SGHRS and YFSETQ. The V gene lost 0 bases and the J gene lost 8 bases, with 15 bases spanning the gap. Written as DNA, the CDR3 is TGCGCCAGCAGCTTGGTAGGCCGCTCGGGGGATGAGCAGTTCTTC. Translating gives CASSLVGRSGDEQFF.

This clonotype turned up a few times. The chain's CDR3 is CASSWGLAGAYEQYF. CDR3 DNA sequence: TGTGCCAGCAGCTGGGGACTAGCGGGAGCCTACGAGCAGTACTTC. The chain carries TRBV6-2 or TRBV6-3 and TRBJ2-7; 14 bases are a match to TRBD2. With 6 bases clipped from V and 2 bases from J, the junction kept 3 bases outside the gene matches. The CDR3 is made up of 15 amino acids. Germline CDR1 and CDR2: MNHEY and SVGEGT.

The rearrangement joins TRBV7-2 to TRBJ2-6; D is uncertain. Germline V CDR1 and CDR2: SGHTA, FQGNSA. The CDR3 has 15 amino acids. V shed 0 bases and J shed 2 bases, with 5 bases lying between them. CDR3 sequence (DNA): TGTGCCAGCAGCTTAGCAGGCACTGGGGCCAACGTCCTGACTTTC. This encodes CASSLAGTGANVLTF.

There are many counts of this clonotype. The chain links TRBV3-1 to TRBJ2-1; 10 bases line up with TRBD2. V dropped 3 bases and J dropped 7; count of bases not matched to a gene: 3. The CDR3 has 14 residues. CDR1 is LGHDT and CDR2 is YNNKEL in the germline V gene (reference sequence). CDR3 sequence (DNA): TGTGCCAGCAGCCATGTACTAGCGGGAAATGAGCAGTTCTTC. Its translation is CASSHVLAGNEQFF.

The chain joins TRBV2 to TRBJ2-5; D perhaps matches TRBD2 (6 bases). Trimming shortened V by 3 bases and J by 3 bases, and 14 bases separated the two germline ends. CDR3 length equals 15 residues. The germline V gene has CDR1 SNHLY and CDR2 FYNNEI. CDR3 protein: CASSEDYGWEETQYF. The CDR3 DNA is TGTGCCAGCAGTGAGGACTATGGCTGGGAAGAGACCCAGTACTTC. Supplemented by reference TRBV2 and TRBJ2-5, the full variable domain reads EPEVTQTPSHQVTQMGQEVILRCVPISNHLYFYWYRQILGQKVEFLVSFYNNEISEKSEIFDDQFSVERPDGSNFTLKIRSTKLEDSAMYFCASSEDYGWEETQYFGPGTRLLVL.

This clonotype was seen more than once but under ten times. The gene calls are TRBV24-1 and TRBJ2-5; D is unresolved. Germline V gene data show CDR1 as KGHDR and CDR2 as SFDVKD. The CDR3 consists of 12 residues. Deletions cut 0 bases from V and 7 bases from J, with 5 bases between. CDR3 protein: CATSDLRGTQYF. The CDR3 nucleotides read TGTGCCACCAGTGATTTGCGAGGGACCCAGTACTTC.

The chain couples TRBV20-1 to TRBJ2-7; the D gene is possibly TRBD2 (6 bases). Germline V gives CDR1 DFQATT, CDR2 SNEGSKA (reference sequence). The CDR3 loop spans 17 amino acids. Trimming removed 0 bases at V and 2 bases at J, with 20 bases between. CDR3 sequence: CSARDSGTLTKAYEQYF. As DNA, the CDR3 is TGCAGTGCTAGAGATAGCGGAACCTTAACAAAGGCCTACGAGCAGTACTTC.

There are a few counts of this clonotype. The rearrangement joins TRBV29-1 to TRBJ2-1; D remains unclear. V shed 0 bases and J shed 0 bases, with 15 bases lying between them. The CDR3 totals 17 residues. Germline-derived CDR1 and CDR2 are SQVTM and ANQGSEA. CDR3 residues: CSVEDLTLVSSYNEQFF. The CDR3 nucleotides are TGCAGCGTTGAAGATCTTACCCTAGTAAGCTCCTACAATGAGCAGTTCTTC.

The sample holds a few counts of this clonotype. CDR3 DNA: TGCGCCAGCAGCCAAGTTAAGTCAGGGGCCGGAGAGACCCAGTACTTC. This encodes CASSQVKSGAGETQYF. The chain combines TRBV4-1 with TRBJ2-5; TRBD1 might be the D (6 bases). From germline, CDR1 is MGHRA and CDR2 YSYEKL. V lost 1 base, J lost 4 bases, and 16 bases lay in between. CDR3 size: 16 residues.

The table lists this clonotype with a few counts. The chain carries TRBV20-1 and TRBJ2-3, with 7 bases fitting TRBD2. The CDR3 runs to 19 residues. V shed 0 bases and J 2 bases; nucleotides not matched to a gene: 17. Germline CDR1 reads DFQATT; CDR2 reads SNEGSKA (reference sequence). The chain's CDR3 is CSARDSKWLAASFTDTQYF. CDR3 bases: TGCAGTGCTAGAGATAGTAAGTGGCTAGCGGCAAGTTTCACAGATACGCAGTATTTT.

The rearrangement links TRBV2 to TRBJ2-7, with TRBD1 identical over 10 bases. With V trimmed by 6 bases and J by 2 bases, 10 bases remained unmatched. CDR1 is SNHLY, CDR2 FYNNEI, per germline. This CDR3 has 16 residues. The CDR3 loop is CASRPPVTGGPYEQYF. CDR3 DNA sequence: TGTGCCAGCAGGCCTCCCGTGACAGGGGGCCCCTACGAGCAGTACTTC.

The rearrangement joins TRBV12-3 or TRBV12-4 to TRBJ1-3; TRBD1 is a possible D gene (6 bases). Trimming stripped 3 bases from V and 0 bases from J, with 9 bases between. The CDR3 covers 15 residues. The CDR3 DNA reads as TGTGCCAGCAGTTTGACAGGTCGCTCTGGAAACACCATATATTTT. It yields the protein CASSLTGRSGNTIYF.

This sequence joins TRBV11-2 and TRBJ2-3; possible D gene TRBD2, 6 bases. This CDR3 spans 15 amino acids. The germline gives CDR1 SGHAT, CDR2 FQNNGV. The V gene lost 2 bases and the J gene lost 0 bases, with 9 bases spanning the gap. The CDR3 loop reads CASSLNGGSTDTQYF. The CDR3, as DNA: TGTGCCAGCAGCTTAAACGGGGGAAGCACAGATACGCAGTATTTT.

This clonotype has more than one count but fewer than ten. The rearrangement joins TRBV7-2 to TRBJ2-7; 9 positions match TRBD2. Per the germline V gene, CDR1 is SGHTA and CDR2 is FQGNSA. Unmatched junction bases numbered 9, after V lost 5 bases and J lost 1 base. This CDR3 has 16 amino acids. CDR3 bases: TGTGCCAGCAGCCCACATACTAGCGGGTCTTCCTACGAGCAGTACTTC. Amino acids: CASSPHTSGSSYEQYF.

This chain joins TRBV5-1 and TRBJ2-2; perhaps TRBD1 as D (6 bases). Trimming shortened V by 3 bases and J by 1 base, and 13 bases separated the two germline ends. Germline V CDR1 and CDR2: SGHRS, YFSETQ. The CDR3 length is 16 residues. The CDR3 loop reads CASSSVWGQNTGELFF. CDR3 sequence (DNA): TGCGCCAGCAGCTCGGTCTGGGGGCAGAACACCGGGGAGCTGTTTTTT.

This chain links TRBV12-3 or TRBV12-4 with TRBJ1-4; D gene unclear. Between the trimmed V and J ends, which lost 7 bases and 2 bases, there was a span of 11 bases. CDR3 length equals 14 residues. The CDR3 coding sequence is TGTGCCAGCACCCGAGCCCAGACTAATGAAAAACTGTTTTTT. Its protein product is CASTRAQTNEKLFF.

This clonotype has ten or more counts. The chain recombines TRBV5-6 with TRBJ2-7, with 7 bases matching TRBD1. The ends lost 3 bases at V and 3 bases at J; junction bases unmatched: 12. Germline V gene lookup returns CDR1 SGHDT and CDR2 YYEEEE. CDR3 length: 16 residues. CDR3 loop: CASSSPTGPDGYEQYF. The CDR3 DNA reads as TGTGCCAGCAGCTCACCGACAGGGCCCGATGGCTACGAGCAGTACTTC.

This clonotype has a handful of counts. J is TRBJ1-1 and V is TRBV12-3 or TRBV12-4; a weak D match, TRBD1 (5 bases). The CDR3 consists of 16 residues. V lost 3 bases and J lost 4, with 18 bases in between. The CDR3 nucleotides are TGTGCCAGCAGTTTTGAGTTTGGGCAGGGAGGCACTGAAGCTTTCTTT. Protein sequence: CASSFEFGQGGTEAFF.

The V gene is TRBV29-1, the J gene TRBJ2-7; D gene ambiguous. Germline V gives CDR1 SQVTM, CDR2 ANQGSEA. The CDR3 is 12 amino acids. The CDR3 protein is CRARQANDEQYF. The CDR3 nucleotides are TGCAGAGCGAGGCAGGCTAACGACGAGCAGTACTTC.

This clonotype turned up a few times. The rearrangement uses TRBV10-3 and TRBJ2-3; unclear D gene. Trimming removed 0 bases at V and 0 bases at J, with 10 bases between. Germline V gene lookup returns CDR1 ENHRY and CDR2 SYGVKD. The CDR3 consists of 16 residues. The CDR3 DNA is TGTGCCATCAGTGAGTCGACTCGATCAAGCACAGATACGCAGTATTTT. Amino acid sequence: CAISESTRSSTDTQYF.

This clonotype was recorded a few times. The chain joins TRBV4-3 to TRBJ2-3; D may be TRBD2 (6 bases). V lost 1 base to trimming and J lost 1 base, with 15 bases between them. This CDR3 has 17 amino acids. CDR1 and CDR2 (germline): LGHNA, YSLEER. CDR3 coding DNA: TGCGCCAGCAGCCAAGCAGGGACTCGACCTGGCACAGATACGCAGTATTTT. It codes for CASSQAGTRPGTDTQYF.